This is a list of T cell receptor beta chains from one sample in a study of T cell changes during pregnancy in multiple sclerosis. Data came from immunoSEQ multiplex PCR; TCRdb stores just in-frame clones and leaves some out. The sample contains 40,000 to 60,000 clones, approximately 92% of which appear only once. This specimen consisted of CD4+ T cells from peripheral blood mononuclear cells, obtained before pregnancy. The source is a female donor with multiple sclerosis, enrolled in a pregnancy study. Both conserved end residues are trimmed from each CDR3.

v_call cdr3_aa
TRBV27 ASSYSRPGELF
TRBV19 ASSSGTGTDTQY
TRBV10-1 ASSSSVAGVTNEQF
TRBV2 ASGLDGETQY
TRBV6-1 ASRSSGGPTEAF
TRBV12-5 ASGLVLDRGNTIY
TRBV4-1 ASSPRGSGNVNTQY
TRBV19 ASSRLAGGHNEQF
TRBV13 ASSLGGAGEIYEQY
TRBV19 ASSIGGWGETQY
TRBV30 AWSDGGGQY
TRBV18 ASSPHTGLLGD
TRBV27 ASSLPLGTSGMGELF